Sequencing of this T cell receptor beta chain was carried out in a study of cytomegalovirus exposure and HLA in healthy donors. Germline V gene lookup returns CDR1 MNHEY and CDR2 SMNVEV (reference sequence). Trimming took off 0 bases at V and 1 base at J, with 9 bases between the two ends. CDR3 length equals 16 residues. The PCR ran on 60 Vbeta and 13 Jbeta primers. Sequencing used immunoSEQ multiplex PCR; TCRdb keeps in-frame clones, though not all of them. The sample totals about 130,000 clones. The donors (healthy individuals) were bone marrow donors. The sample was PBMCs. The chain carries TRBV27 and TRBJ2-2; possible D gene TRBD2, 5 bases. The receptor was derived from a man aged 35-49 years in good health and CMV-seronegative. The CDR3 DNA follows: TGTGCCAGCAGTTTATCCGGGGTAATGAACACCGGGGAGCTGTTTTTT. Translated, it gives CASSLSGVMNTGELFF.